Below, 7 T cell receptor beta chains from the same sample are listed, as sequenced in a study of cytomegalovirus exposure and HLA in healthy donors. PCR used 60 Vbeta primers and 13 Jbeta primers. Sequenced by immunoSEQ multiplex PCR; TCRdb stores in-frame clones only, minus some. The table has 100,000 to 150,000 clones, approximately 80% seen once. Material for sequencing was PBMCs. All receptors come from a girl aged 2 to 10 in good health and CMV-seronegative.

The chain recombines TRBV7-9 with TRBJ1-4; 9 bases align to TRBD1. Trimming removed 5 bases from V and 8 bases from J; junction bases left unmatched: 12. Germline-derived CDR1 and CDR2 are SEHNR and FQNEAQ (reference sequence). The CDR3 sequence is 16 residues long. CDR3 residues: CASSVPGQGMGEKLFF. In DNA, the CDR3 is TGTGCCAGCAGCGTCCCGGGACAGGGAATGGGCGAAAAACTGTTTTTT.

This clone was observed a few times. The genes are TRBV2 and TRBJ2-7, with TRBD1 as a possible D gene (6 bases). Germline CDR1 SNHLY, CDR2 FYNNEI. The V end lost 7 bases, the J end lost 3 bases, and 10 bases lay between the germline ends. The CDR3 runs 12 residues. The CDR3 region has the DNA TGTGCCAGCATGGAGGACAGCTACGAGCAGTACTTC. This translates into CASMEDSYEQYF.

This clone was seen once. The V and J genes are TRBV27 and TRBJ1-4; D is undetermined. Germline CDR1 MNHEY, CDR2 SMNVEV (reference sequence). The V and J ends lost 5 bases and 7 bases respectively, with 11 bases between them. The CDR3 runs to 13 residues. CDR3 protein: CASSEPGSEKLFF. CDR3 coding DNA: TGTGCCAGCAGTGAGCCGGGGAGTGAAAAACTGTTTTTT.

This rearrangement joins TRBV6-6 to TRBJ2-7, with D perhaps matching TRBD2 (8 bases). This CDR3 is built from 16 residues. CDR1 is MNHNY and CDR2 is SVGAGI in the germline V gene (reference sequence). The V end was cut by 5 bases, the J end by 3 bases, with 20 bases between. The CDR3 sequence is CASSPPGGGLGYEQYF. In DNA form, the CDR3 reads TGTGCCAGCAGTCCCCCGGGAGGGGGCCTCGGCTACGAGCAGTACTTC.

J is TRBJ2-7 and V is TRBV29-1; D perhaps matches TRBD1 (6 bases). The germline CDR1 and CDR2 sequences are SQVTM and ANQGSEA. This CDR3 comprises 14 residues. V lost 6 bases and J 7 bases, leaving 22 bases between the germline ends. Here the CDR3 DNA reads TGCAGCGTCGGCTGGGGCAGGGGAGATTTAGAGCAGTACTTC. This sequence encodes CSVGWGRGDLEQYF.

The V gene is TRBV5-6, the J gene TRBJ2-1; D is perhaps TRBD2 (5 bases). V was pared by 4 bases and J by 10 bases, with 18 bases between. Germline values: CDR1 SGHDT, CDR2 YYEEEE. This CDR3 is built from 14 residues. The CDR3 DNA follows: TGTGCCAGCAGCAACGGACTCCTTGGGTCGGAGCAGTTCTTC. Translated: CASSNGLLGSEQFF.

This clone has only one observation. V is TRBV7-9 and J is TRBJ2-3; D is perhaps TRBD2 (5 bases). Germline CDR1 is SEHNR and CDR2 is FQNEAQ (reference sequence). The CDR3 is 13 amino acids. V was shortened by 4 bases and J by 2 bases, with 7 bases between the two germline ends. CDR3 in amino acids: CASSSTITDTQYF. CDR3 nucleotides: TGTGCCAGCAGCTCGACTATCACAGATACGCAGTATTTT.